The 29 T cell receptor beta chains listed next were all sequenced from one sample in a study of cytomegalovirus exposure and HLA in healthy donors. PCR amplification relied on 60 Vbeta primers (plus 13 Jbeta primers). Clones were read by immunoSEQ multiplex PCR, and TCRdb kept only the in-frame ones, dropping some. Of roughly 250,000 clones in the sample, roughly 81% are singletons; the top ten hold about 2%. Sequenced: PBMCs. These TCRs come from a middle-aged woman in good health and CMV-seropositive.

This chain connects TRBV6-1 to TRBJ2-5; TRBD2 aligns across 9 bases. This CDR3 has 16 amino acids. Trimming took 2 bases from V and 4 from J; bases not matched to a gene: 8. From germline, CDR1 is MNHNS and CDR2 SASEGT. The CDR3 protein is CASSETGGRARETQYF. The CDR3 nucleotides read TGTGCCAGCAGTGAAACGGGCGGGAGGGCCAGAGAGACCCAGTACTTC.

The CDR3 loop reads CASSLSRTGNTNTIYF. The CDR3 DNA follows: TGTGCCAGCAGTTTATCTAGGACAGGGAATACAAACACCATATATTTT. This chain links TRBV28 with TRBJ1-3, with 8 bases aligning to TRBD1. From germline, CDR1 is MDHEN and CDR2 SYDVKM. The CDR3 contains 16 residues. The trim removed 1 base at V and 6 bases at J, leaving 8 bases unmatched.

This clone turned up a few times. Written as DNA, the CDR3 is TGTGCCAGTAGCCTACTAGCTGGGAATGAGCAGTTCTTC. It yields the protein CASSLLAGNEQFF. The chain carries TRBV19 and TRBJ2-1; a weak D match, TRBD2 (6 bases). The ends were cut back, 6 bases at V and 7 bases at J, with 13 bases in the middle. The CDR3 runs to 13 residues. Germline V CDR1 and CDR2: LNHDA, SQIVND (reference sequence).

This rearrangement joins TRBV27 to TRBJ1-3, with TRBD1 matching 8 bases. This CDR3 has 15 residues. The junction had 8 bases not matched to a gene; V was cut back by 6 bases and J by 4 bases. Germline V gene sequence: CDR1 MNHEY, CDR2 SMNVEV (reference sequence). The CDR3 spells CASRSGQVIGNTIYF. DNA of the CDR3: TGTGCCAGCAGGTCGGGACAGGTGATAGGAAACACCATATATTTT.

The V call is TRBV9, the J call TRBJ2-7; 14 bases align to TRBD2. Germline-derived CDR1 and CDR2 are SGDLS and YYNGEE. J lost 6 bases, V lost 0 bases, and 5 bases had no gene match. The CDR3 is made up of 16 amino acids. The CDR3 protein is CASSVGGTSGSGEQYF. Written as DNA, the CDR3 is TGTGCCAGCAGCGTAGGTGGGACTAGCGGGAGTGGCGAGCAGTACTTC.

This chain joins TRBV18 and TRBJ2-2, with D perhaps TRBD1 (6 bases). Per the germline V gene, CDR1 is KGHSH and CDR2 is LQKENI. V lost 6 bases and J 0 bases, leaving 11 bases between the germline ends. The CDR3 consists of 15 residues. The CDR3 coding sequence is TGTGCCAGCTCCCTTACAGGGACGAACACCGGGGAGCTGTTTTTT. It codes for CASSLTGTNTGELFF.

The chain has TRBV5-1 and TRBJ2-1; TRBD2 matches 9 bases. The V and J ends lost 4 bases and 4 bases, in that order; junction bases with no gene match: 9. Per the germline V gene, CDR1 is SGHRS and CDR2 is YFSETQ. This CDR3 contains 16 residues. The CDR3 sequence: CASSTVAGVGYNEQFF. In DNA form, the CDR3 reads TGCGCCAGCAGCACGGTAGCGGGAGTTGGGTACAATGAGCAGTTCTTC.

The genes are TRBV9 and TRBJ2-5, with 8 positions matching TRBD2. This CDR3 contains 16 residues. J was trimmed by 2 bases and V by 0 bases; bases with no gene match: 6. Per the germline V gene, CDR1 is SGDLS and CDR2 is YYNGEE. CDR3 coding DNA: TGTGCCAGCAGCGTAGGTAGTAGCGGGGTTCAAGAGACCCAGTACTTC. Its protein product is CASSVGSSGVQETQYF.

J is TRBJ2-7 and V is TRBV27; 10 positions match TRBD2. V lost 4 bases and J lost 5; bases outside the gene matches: 8. Germline CDR1 and CDR2: MNHEY and SMNVEV (reference sequence). CDR3 length: 15 amino acids. The CDR3 protein is CASSSPSGRPHEQYF. CDR3 DNA sequence: TGTGCCAGCAGTTCACCTAGCGGGAGACCCCACGAGCAGTACTTC.

In regard to this clone: Other DNA sequences within the sample encode an identical CDR3. J is TRBJ2-5 and V is TRBV6-5, with D possibly being TRBD1 (6 bases). The germline CDR1 and CDR2 sequences are MNHEY and SVGAGI. V dropped 0 bases and J dropped 5 bases, with 10 bases sitting between them. The CDR3 has 14 amino acids. Written as DNA, the CDR3 is TGTGCCAGCAGTTACTCAGGGGGTGGGGAGACCCAGTACTTC. Its protein product is CASSYSGGGETQYF.

A few counts support this clone. The CDR3, as DNA: TGTGCCAGCAGTGAGGAGCGGGAGGTCACCGAGCAGTACTTC. Translation: CASSEEREVTEQYF. The chain has TRBV2 and TRBJ2-5, with 9 bases matching TRBD2. The DNA end favors TRBJ2-7, so the J call may be wrong. The length of the CDR3 is 14 residues. Germline CDR1 is SNHLY and CDR2 is FYNNEI.

This clone was seen only once. This chain connects TRBV28 to TRBJ2-5; TRBD2 matches 14 bases. Losses at the gene ends were 2 bases for V and 4 bases for J; bases not matched to a gene: 9. This CDR3 region has 18 residues. Germline values: CDR1 MDHEN, CDR2 SYDVKM. The CDR3 protein is CASSLGTSGRRWGETQYF. The CDR3 coding sequence is TGTGCCAGCAGTTTAGGGACTAGCGGGAGACGTTGGGGAGAGACCCAGTACTTC.

CDR3 residues: CASTSGLAGVGEQYF. The CDR3 DNA sequence: TGTGCCAGCACTAGCGGACTAGCGGGAGTAGGCGAGCAGTACTTC. The J gene is TRBJ2-7, the V gene TRBV7-2, with 13 bases aligning to TRBD2. V was pared by 7 bases and J by 6 bases, with 9 bases of the junction left unmatched. The length of the CDR3 is 15 residues. Looked up from germline, CDR1 is SGHTA and CDR2 is FQGNSA.

Here the CDR3 DNA reads TGCGCCAGCAGCTTGGGTCTGATCCGGGACTACGAGCAGTACTTC. Translating gives CASSLGLIRDYEQYF. This sequence joins TRBV5-1 and TRBJ2-7, with D maybe TRBD2 (5 bases). V lost 0 bases and J lost 3, with 13 bases in between. This CDR3 has 15 residues. Germline V gene data show CDR1 as SGHRS and CDR2 as YFSETQ. Full variable domain (remainder filled in from reference TRBV5-1 and TRBJ2-7): KAGVTQTPRYLIKTRGQQVTLSCSPISGHRSVSWYQQTPGQGLQFLFEYFSETQRNKGNFPGRFSGRQFSNSRSEMNVSTLELGDSALYLCASSLGLIRDYEQYFGPGTRLTVT.

The chain couples TRBV6-1 to TRBJ2-1; possibly TRBD2 for D (5 bases). The CDR3 loop spans 12 amino acids. The germline V gene has CDR1 MNHNS and CDR2 SASEGT. The V gene lost 8 bases and the J gene lost 2 bases, with 7 bases spanning the gap. As DNA, the CDR3 is TGTGCCAGCGGGAGTCCCTACAATGAGCAGTTCTTC. Protein product: CASGSPYNEQFF.

J is TRBJ1-5 and V is TRBV28; 10 bases align to TRBD1. CDR3 length equals 16 residues. Germline V CDR1 and CDR2: MDHEN, SYDVKM. The V gene end was trimmed by 4 bases and the J gene end by 0 bases; junction bases not matched to a gene: 3. As DNA, the CDR3 is TGTGCCAGCAGTTCTTGGACAGGGGGTAGCAATCAGCCCCAGCATTTT. It encodes CASSSWTGGSNQPQHF.

This chain joins TRBV5-4 and TRBJ2-2; 7 bases line up with TRBD1. CDR3 size: 15 residues. Germline CDR1 SGHNT, CDR2 YYREEE (reference sequence). The trim removed 2 bases at V and 8 bases at J, leaving 9 bases unmatched. CDR3 loop: CASSLRQGLTGELFF. The CDR3 nucleotides are TGTGCCAGCAGCTTAAGACAGGGTCTAACGGGGGAGCTGTTTTTT.

For the CDR3, the DNA is TGTGCCAGCTCACCACCGCAAGAGGCTGGGGCCAACGTCCTGACTTTC. This translates into CASSPPQEAGANVLTF. The gene calls are TRBV18 and TRBJ2-6; D remains unclear. V gave up 0 bases and J gave up 2 bases, with 8 bases separating them. The CDR3 contains 16 residues. Germline V lookup: CDR1 KGHSH, CDR2 LQKENI.

The chain has TRBV5-1 and TRBJ2-2; a weak D match, TRBD2 (5 bases). V lost 7 bases to trimming and J lost 3 bases, with 16 bases between them. This CDR3 has 15 amino acids. Germline values: CDR1 SGHRS, CDR2 YFSETQ. CDR3 DNA sequence: TGCGCCAGCTCCCGAGGGCTATTTGACACCGGGGAGCTGTTTTTT. Its translation: CASSRGLFDTGELFF.

The chain combines TRBV27 with TRBJ1-5; possible D gene TRBD1, 6 bases. CDR3 length: 15 residues. Trimming took off 7 bases at V and 7 bases at J, with 20 bases between the two ends. The germline gives CDR1 MNHEY, CDR2 SMNVEV (reference sequence). CDR3 bases: TGTGCCAGCACTCAGAGGGGGGGGATCGACCAGCCCCAGCATTTT. Translating it yields CASTQRGGIDQPQHF.

The chain combines TRBV19 with TRBJ1-1; 8 bases match TRBD1. The germline CDR1 and CDR2 sequences are LNHDA and SQIVND (reference sequence). This CDR3 has 15 residues. The J segment lost 5 bases and the V segment lost 3 bases, leaving 8 bases of the junction unmatched. The CDR3 here is CASSMSRGRGTEAFF. Written as DNA, the CDR3 is TGTGCCAGTAGTATGTCCAGGGGGCGAGGGACTGAAGCTTTCTTT. The complete variable domain, with remaining parts taken from reference TRBV19 and TRBJ1-1, reads DGGITQSPKYLFRKEGQNVTLSCEQNLNHDAMYWYRQDPGQGLRLIYYSQIVNDFQKGDIAEGYSVSREKKESFPLTVTSAQKNPTAFYLCASSMSRGRGTEAFFGQGTRLTVV.

V is TRBV27 and J is TRBJ2-2; the D is unclear. The V end lost 5 bases, the J end lost 5 bases, and 6 bases lay between the germline ends. From germline, CDR1 is MNHEY and CDR2 SMNVEV (reference sequence). This CDR3 is 12 amino acids long. CDR3 DNA sequence: TGTGCCAGCAGTCCTCTTACCGGGGAGCTGTTTTTT. Protein sequence: CASSPLTGELFF.

This chain connects TRBV7-2 to TRBJ1-1, with 8 bases identical to TRBD1. This CDR3 region has 14 residues. Germline lookup yields CDR1 SGHTA and CDR2 FQGNSA. Trimming cost V 1 base and J 7 bases; bases outside gene matches: 5. In DNA form, the CDR3 reads TGTGCCAGCAGCTTAGTGACAGGGGAGGGTGAAGCTTTCTTT. Translated, it gives CASSLVTGEGEAFF.

The chain recombines TRBV14 with TRBJ2-1, with TRBD2 matching 9 bases. The trim removed 3 bases at V and 10 bases at J, leaving 16 bases unmatched. Germline lookup yields CDR1 SGHDN and CDR2 FVKESK. This CDR3 has 17 residues. The CDR3 spells CASSQDAVVAGVGEQFF. For the CDR3, the DNA is TGTGCCAGCAGCCAGGACGCCGTGGTAGCGGGAGTAGGCGAGCAGTTCTTC.

A remark on this clone: Other DNA variants within this sample encode the same CDR3. The chain carries TRBV30 and TRBJ1-5; possible D gene TRBD1, 5 bases. Trimming removed 3 bases at V and 2 bases at J, with 8 bases between. Germline V gene lookup returns CDR1 GTSNPN and CDR2 SVGIG (reference sequence). The CDR3 spans 13 residues. CDR3: CAWSAGGNQPQHF. The CDR3 coding sequence is TGTGCCTGGAGCGCGGGGGGCAATCAGCCCCAGCATTTT. Drawing the rest from reference TRBV30 and TRBJ1-5, the complete variable domain is SQTIHQWPATLVQPVGSPLSLECTVEGTSNPNLYWYRQAAGRGLQLLFYSVGIGQISSEVPQNLSASRPQDRQFILSSKKLLLSDSGFYLCAWSAGGNQPQHFGDGTRLSIL.

The chain uses TRBV19 and TRBJ2-3, with D perhaps TRBD1 (5 bases). The germline V and J ends were trimmed by 3 bases and 2 bases, with 12 bases remaining between them. The germline V gene encodes CDR1 LNHDA and CDR2 SQIVND (reference sequence). The CDR3 consists of 15 residues. The CDR3 is CASSIRASYTDTQYF. In DNA, the CDR3 is TGTGCCAGTAGTATCAGGGCCAGTTACACAGATACGCAGTATTTT.

The count of this clone is one. This rearrangement joins TRBV12-5 to TRBJ2-3, with 11 bases matching TRBD1. With V trimmed by 6 bases and J by 3 bases, 5 bases remained unmatched. This CDR3 spans 15 amino acids. Germline loops: CDR1 LGHNT, CDR2 FRNRAP. This chain's CDR3 is CASGSGQGATDTQYF. CDR3 in DNA: TGTGCTAGTGGCTCAGGACAGGGGGCGACAGATACGCAGTATTTT.

J is TRBJ2-7 and V is TRBV21-1; the table names TRBD1, a call not compared with the DNA. TRBV21-1 is reported as a pseudogene. The CDR3 has 17 residues. The CDR3: CASSAPIGTGPSGEQYF. The CDR3 nucleotides are TGTGCCAGCAGCGCCCCAATAGGGACAGGGCCTTCGGGAGAGCAGTACTTC.

The chain uses TRBV9 and TRBJ2-3, with D possibly matching TRBD1 (5 bases). The CDR3 has 18 residues. The V gene lost 0 bases and the J gene lost 2 bases, with 19 bases spanning the gap. Germline V lookup: CDR1 SGDLS, CDR2 YYNGEE. The CDR3 loop reads CASSVGLGDEAFTDTQYF. The CDR3 DNA reads TGTGCCAGCAGCGTAGGCCTAGGGGATGAAGCCTTCACAGATACGCAGTATTTT.